These T cell receptor beta chains were read from a single sample in a study of blood T cell repertoires in COVID-19. Profiling relied on immunoSEQ multiplex PCR, and the TCRdb table lists in-frame clones only, not all of them. Of tens of thousands of clones in the sample, around 80% were seen once. Sequences were obtained from peripheral blood. The origin of the receptors is an elderly woman with active or convalescent COVID-19. Each CDR3 is given with its conserved first and last residue. Fields, in order: D gene, clone size, J gene, V gene, CDR3 protein, CDR3 DNA. D genes are given only for firm matches. Not every row has a clone size; where given, it reads once, few, many or a size class.

>TRBD1|-|TRBJ2-1|TRBV5-1
CATRGGRQGSYEQFF
TGCGCCACCAGAGGGGGTAGACAGGGATCTTATGAGCAGTTCTTC
>-|-|TRBJ1-4|TRBV28
CASAPSLTGEKLFF
TGTGCCAGCGCCCCCTCCCTAACGGGGGAAAAACTGTTTTTT
>TRBD2|-|TRBJ2-5|TRBV27
CASSANPGGAPETQYF
TGTGCCAGCAGTGCCAACCCCGGGGGGGCGCCAGAGACCCAGTACTTC
>-|few|TRBJ2-2|TRBV24-1
CATSDPPAGWLFTGELFF
TGTGCCACCAGTGACCCCCCCGCGGGGTGGCTTTTCACCGGGGAGCTGTTTTTT
>-|-|TRBJ1-3|TRBV2
CASRLLVTGGNTIYF
TGTGCCAGCAGACTACTTGTGACGGGGGGAAACACCATATATTTT
>-|-|TRBJ1-6|TRBV27
CASSPWTVNSPLHF
TGTGCCAGCAGTCCCTGGACAGTAAATTCACCCCTCCACTTT
>TRBD1|-|TRBJ1-4|TRBV28
CASSPQDRGDEKLFF
TGTGCCAGCAGTCCCCAGGACAGGGGTGATGAAAAACTGTTTTTT
>-|-|TRBJ1-5|TRBV27
CASSLSALNQPQHF
TGTGCCAGCAGTCTCAGTGCCCTCAATCAGCCCCAGCATTTT
>-|once|TRBJ1-6|TRBV4-1
CASSQDEVGGYNSPLHF
TGCGCCAGCAGCCAAGATGAGGTTGGGGGGTATAATTCACCCCTCCACTTT
>TRBD2|-|TRBJ2-1|TRBV3-1/TRBV3-2
CASSQDLGLAGDRQFF
TGTGCCAGCAGCCAAGATCTGGGACTAGCGGGAGATCGGCAGTTCTTC
>-|-|TRBJ1-2|TRBV11-3
CASSFRDTF
TGTGCCAGCAGCTTTCGGGACACCTTC
>-|-|TRBJ2-5|TRBV12-3/TRBV12-4
CASSLFKGETQYF
TGTGCCAGCAGTCTCTTTAAGGGGGAGACCCAGTACTTC
>TRBD2|-|TRBJ2-7|TRBV9
CASSEKPGLALYEQYF
TGTGCCAGCAGCGAGAAACCGGGACTAGCGTTATACGAGCAGTACTTC
>TRBD2|-|TRBJ2-3|TRBV30
CAWRTSGGTDTQYF
TGTGCCTGGAGGACTAGCGGGGGAACAGATACGCAGTATTTT
>TRBD2|-|TRBJ2-2|TRBV7-8
CASSLGRLAGRRNTGELFF
TGTGCCAGCAGCTTAGGGCGACTAGCGGGGCGGCGGAACACCGGGGAGCTGTTTTTT
>-|-|TRBJ2-3|TRBV18
CASSPPSGADTQYF
TGTGCCAGCTCACCACCGTCGGGGGCAGATACGCAGTATTTT
>-|-|TRBJ2-2|TRBV28
CASSPRTANTGELFF
TGTGCCAGCAGCCCCCGGACAGCGAACACCGGGGAGCTGTTTTTT
>TRBD2|once|TRBJ2-3|TRBV29-1
CSVKTSGSTDTQYF
TGCAGCGTTAAGACTAGCGGGAGCACAGATACGCAGTATTTT
>-|-|TRBJ1-2|TRBV7-8
CASSALRGQRLVYGYTF
TGTGCCAGCAGCGCCCTGAGAGGCCAGCGATTGGTCTATGGCTACACCTTC
>-|-|TRBJ2-1|TRBV11-2
CASSLVRGSNEQFF
TGTGCCAGCAGCTTAGTGCGGGGTAGCAATGAGCAGTTCTTC
>TRBD2|-|TRBJ2-2|TRBV4-1
CASSQERGLAGVGGELFF
TGCGCCAGCAGCCAAGAAAGAGGACTAGCGGGGGTTGGCGGGGAGCTGTTTTTT
>-|-|TRBJ2-3|TRBV27
CASTLDRLTDTQYF
TGTGCCAGCACGCTTGACAGGCTCACAGATACGCAGTATTTT
>TRBD2|-|TRBJ2-7|TRBV4-2
CASSQDPTSGYYEQYF
TGTGCCAGCAGCCAAGATCCGACTAGCGGTTACTACGAGCAGTACTTC
>-|few|TRBJ2-2|TRBV7-9
CASSLTGAGELFF
TGTGCCAGCAGCTTAACGGGGGCCGGGGAGCTGTTTTTT
>-|-|TRBJ1-6|TRBV27
CASSGLPPNSPLHF
TGTGCCAGCAGTGGGCTTCCCCCTAATTCACCCCTCCACTTT
>-|-|TRBJ2-7|TRBV2
CASSLGLITLYEQYF
TGTGCCAGCAGCCTTGGACTAATCACCCTTTACGAGCAGTACTTC
>TRBD2|-|TRBJ2-5|TRBV10-3
CATGTSGGAQETQYF
TGTGCCACTGGGACTAGCGGGGGGGCACAAGAGACCCAGTACTTC
>TRBD2|-|TRBJ2-5|TRBV5-6
CASSLAGLAGMGQETQYF
TGTGCCAGCAGCTTGGCAGGACTAGCGGGAATGGGCCAAGAGACCCAGTACTTC